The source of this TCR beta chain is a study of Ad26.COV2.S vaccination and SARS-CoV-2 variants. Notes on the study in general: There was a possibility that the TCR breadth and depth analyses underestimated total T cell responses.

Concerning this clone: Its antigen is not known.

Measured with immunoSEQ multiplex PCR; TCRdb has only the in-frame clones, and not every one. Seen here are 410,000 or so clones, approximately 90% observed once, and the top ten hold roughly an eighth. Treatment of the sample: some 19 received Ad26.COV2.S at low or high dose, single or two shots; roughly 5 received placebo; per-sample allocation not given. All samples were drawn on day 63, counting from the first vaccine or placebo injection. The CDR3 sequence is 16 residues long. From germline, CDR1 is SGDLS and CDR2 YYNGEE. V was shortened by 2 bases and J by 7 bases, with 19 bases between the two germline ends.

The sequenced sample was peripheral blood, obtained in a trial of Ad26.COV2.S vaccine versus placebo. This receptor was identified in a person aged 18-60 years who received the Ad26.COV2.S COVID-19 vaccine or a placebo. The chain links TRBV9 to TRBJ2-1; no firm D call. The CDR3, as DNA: TGTGCCAGCAGCGTCCCCTCCGGGCCCAAGCCAAATGAGCAGTTCTTC. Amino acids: CASSVPSGPKPNEQFF.